The sequence of this T cell receptor beta chain was determined in a study of beta chain features in type 1 diabetes. Study-wide findings and caveats: Fewer junction insertions and more nucleotide deletions appeared in type 1 diabetes patients. Among patients with Type 1 diabetes, TCRB CDR3s were moderately but significantly shorter in every one of the four CD4+ subsets.

The sequenced template was cDNA made from the entire isolated RNA. Assay used: immunoSEQ multiplex PCR; TCRdb lists only in-frame clones, some missing. In the table there are around 30,000 clones, less than 70% of which are singletons. V shed 4 bases, J shed 9 bases, and the junction held 8 bases outside the gene matches. The CDR3 consists of 13 residues. Germline V gene data show CDR1 as SGDLS and CDR2 as YYNGEE. Sorted populations were all over 95% pure. A note on this clone: Its antigen remains unknown.

This sequence originates from a woman aged 25 to 39 with type 1 diabetes. This chain joins TRBV9 and TRBJ2-3, with 7 bases lining up with TRBD1. The material sequenced was Tregs from blood. The CDR3 region is CASSPPGGPTQYF. CDR3 DNA sequence: TGTGCCAGCAGCCCTCCAGGGGGACCGACGCAGTATTTT. The whole variable domain, filled in from reference TRBV9 and TRBJ2-3, reads DSGVTQTPKHLITATGQRVTLRCSPRSGDLSVYWYQQSLDQGLQFLIQYYNGEERAKGNILERFSAQQFPDLHSELNLSSLELGDSALYFCASSPPGGPTQYFGPGTRLTVL.